This record covers a single T cell receptor beta chain. The antigen is not known. Libraries were UMI-labeled 5' RACE TRB cDNA. TCRdb processed the 5' RACE reads again and assigns one entry to each CDR3 protein, with no DNA. This table holds tens of thousands of distinct CDR3 sequences. The data originate from a study of CXCR3-negative and CXCR3-positive naive CD8 T cells. Study-level points and caveats: TRBV-TRBJ usage was alike in naive CXCR3-negative and CXCR3-positive cells but differed in memory cells.

This CDR3 contains 14 residues. From germline, CDR1 is MDHEN and CDR2 SYDVKM. The sample consisted of memory CD8+ T cells from blood. This clonotype was sampled from a human donor in good health. Some clones in this sample may be carry-over from other donors' samples. The chain uses TRBV28 and TRBJ1-4; TCRdb lists TRBD1, though no DNA is available to test this call. CDR3 protein: CASSLVVGGEKLFF.